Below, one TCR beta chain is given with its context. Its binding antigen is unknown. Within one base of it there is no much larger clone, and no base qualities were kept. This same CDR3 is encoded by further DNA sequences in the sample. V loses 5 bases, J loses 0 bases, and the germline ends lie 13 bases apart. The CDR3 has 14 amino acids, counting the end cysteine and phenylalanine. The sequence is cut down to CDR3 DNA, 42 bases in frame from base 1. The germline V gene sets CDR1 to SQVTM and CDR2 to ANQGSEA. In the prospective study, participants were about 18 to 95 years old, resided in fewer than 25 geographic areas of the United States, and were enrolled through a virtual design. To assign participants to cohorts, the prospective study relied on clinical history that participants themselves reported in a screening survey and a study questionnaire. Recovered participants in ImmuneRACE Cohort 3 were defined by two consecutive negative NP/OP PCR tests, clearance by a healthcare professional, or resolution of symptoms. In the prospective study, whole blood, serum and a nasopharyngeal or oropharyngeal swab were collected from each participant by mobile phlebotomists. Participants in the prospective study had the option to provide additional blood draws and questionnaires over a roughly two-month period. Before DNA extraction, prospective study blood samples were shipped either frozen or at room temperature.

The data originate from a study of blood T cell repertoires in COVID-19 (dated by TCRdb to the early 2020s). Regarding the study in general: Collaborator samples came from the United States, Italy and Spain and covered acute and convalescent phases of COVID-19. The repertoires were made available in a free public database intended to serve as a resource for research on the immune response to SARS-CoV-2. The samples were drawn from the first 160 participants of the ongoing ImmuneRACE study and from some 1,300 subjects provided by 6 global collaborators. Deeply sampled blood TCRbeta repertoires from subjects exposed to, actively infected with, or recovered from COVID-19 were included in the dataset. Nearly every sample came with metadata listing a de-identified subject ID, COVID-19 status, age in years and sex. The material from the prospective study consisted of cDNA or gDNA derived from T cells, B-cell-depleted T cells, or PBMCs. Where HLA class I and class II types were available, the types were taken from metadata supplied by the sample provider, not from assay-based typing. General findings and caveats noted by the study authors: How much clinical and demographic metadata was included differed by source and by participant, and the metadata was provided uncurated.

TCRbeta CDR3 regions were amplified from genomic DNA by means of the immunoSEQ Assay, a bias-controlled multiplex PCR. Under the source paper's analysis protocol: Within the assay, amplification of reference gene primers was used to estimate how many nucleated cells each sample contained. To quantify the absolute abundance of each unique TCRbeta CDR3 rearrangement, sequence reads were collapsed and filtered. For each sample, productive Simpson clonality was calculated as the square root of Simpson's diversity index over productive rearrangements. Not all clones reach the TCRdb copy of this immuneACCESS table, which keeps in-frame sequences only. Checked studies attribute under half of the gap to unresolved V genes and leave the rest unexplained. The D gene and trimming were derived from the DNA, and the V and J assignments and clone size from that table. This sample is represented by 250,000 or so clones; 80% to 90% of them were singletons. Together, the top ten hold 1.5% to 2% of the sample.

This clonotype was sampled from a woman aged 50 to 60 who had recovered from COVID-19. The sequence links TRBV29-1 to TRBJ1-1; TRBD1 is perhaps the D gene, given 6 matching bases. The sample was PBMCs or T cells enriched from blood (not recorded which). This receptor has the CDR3 CSVKHRELNTEAFF. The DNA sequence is TGCAGCGTTAAGCACAGGGAATTGAACACTGAAGCTTTCTTT.